These 13 T cell receptor beta chains originate from one sample sequenced in a study of OX40 agonist ivuxolimab in advanced cancers. The assay was immunoSEQ multiplex PCR, and TCRdb's table has in-frame clones only and misses some. The sample contains about 46,000 clones, 82% of which appear only once. The specimen comprised CD4+ or CD8+ T cells sorted from blood, sampled in a trial of the OX40 agonist ivuxolimab. The source is an adult with an advanced solid tumor such as melanoma, head and neck, liver or kidney cancer.

This chain links TRBV19 with TRBJ1-4; the D is unclear. V lost 5 bases and J 7 bases, leaving 8 bases between the germline ends. Germline V CDR1 and CDR2: LNHDA, SQIVND (reference sequence). This CDR3 region has 12 residues. CDR3 nucleotides: TGTGCCAGTAGTGTGACGGTTGAAAAACTGTTTTTT. Translated, it gives CASSVTVEKLFF.

J is TRBJ2-5 and V is TRBV5-1; TRBD1 matches at 7 bases. This CDR3 is built from 15 residues. Trimming took 1 base from V and 2 from J; bases not matched to a gene: 5. Germline V CDR1 and CDR2: SGHRS, YFSETQ. CDR3 nucleotide sequence: TGCGCCAGCAGCTTGACAGGGGCTAGGCAAGAGACCCAGTACTTC. Protein: CASSLTGARQETQYF. Full variable domain (missing parts from reference TRBV5-1 and TRBJ2-5): KAGVTQTPRYLIKTRGQQVTLSCSPISGHRSVSWYQQTPGQGLQFLFEYFSETQRNKGNFPGRFSGRQFSNSRSEMNVSTLELGDSALYLCASSLTGARQETQYFGPGTRLLVL.

The J gene is TRBJ2-7, the V gene TRBV27; perhaps TRBD1 as D (6 bases). Per germline, CDR1 MNHEY and CDR2 SMNVEV (reference sequence). Deletions cut 5 bases from V and 7 bases from J, with 15 bases between. This CDR3 comprises 13 residues. CDR3 amino acids: CASSIRTAREQYF. The CDR3 nucleotides read TGTGCCAGCAGTATCCGGACAGCCCGGGAGCAGTACTTC.

The chain joins TRBV7-9 to TRBJ2-1; 11 nucleotides line up with TRBD2. CDR1 and CDR2 from the germline V gene are SEHNR and FQNEAQ (reference sequence). The CDR3 consists of 15 residues. Trimming cost V 6 bases and J 8 bases; bases outside gene matches: 9. Here the CDR3 DNA reads TGTGCCAGCAGTTCGACTAGCGGGAAGAGTTATGAGCAGTTCTTC. Translation gives CASSSTSGKSYEQFF.

The chain employs TRBV5-6 and TRBJ2-2; the D is unclear. This CDR3 spans 13 amino acids. V was clipped by 4 bases and J by 4 bases, with 8 bases between them. Germline-derived CDR1 and CDR2 are SGHDT and YYEEEE. DNA for the CDR3: TGTGCCAGCAGCAGACTGGCCACCGGGGAGCTGTTTTTT. This encodes CASSRLATGELFF.

This clone has just one count. This chain joins TRBV4-1 and TRBJ1-1; D is undetermined. CDR1 is MGHRA, CDR2 YSYEKL, per germline. Trimming removed 0 bases from V and 5 bases from J, with 13 bases in between. The CDR3 extends over 15 amino acids. The CDR3 here is CASSQDLEGRTEAFF. The DNA for the CDR3 is TGCGCCAGCAGCCAAGATTTGGAAGGGAGGACTGAAGCTTTCTTT.

The chain links TRBV30 to TRBJ1-1; possible D gene TRBD1, 6 bases. V was clipped by 2 bases and J by 8 bases, with 21 bases between them. The CDR3 is 15 residues long. The germline V gene has CDR1 GTSNPN and CDR2 SVGIG (reference sequence). CDR3: CAWSRFGGPDVEAFF. DNA for the CDR3: TGTGCCTGGAGTAGGTTCGGGGGGCCGGACGTGGAAGCTTTCTTT.

This rearrangement joins TRBV5-6 to TRBJ2-3, with D perhaps given as TRBD1 or TRBD2 (5 bases each). This CDR3 has 14 amino acids. Germline CDR1 reads SGHDT; CDR2 reads YYEEEE. Trimming cost V 6 bases and J 6 bases, with 17 bases left between them. The CDR3: CASTPRGPVDTQYF. CDR3 DNA sequence: TGTGCCAGCACCCCACGGGGCCCTGTGGATACGCAGTATTTT. Together with reference TRBV5-6 and TRBJ2-3, the CDR3 gives the full variable domain: DAGVTQSPTHLIKTRGQQVTLRCSPKSGHDTVSWYQQALGQGPQFIFQYYEEEERQRGNFPDRFSGHQFPNYSSELNVNALLLGDSALYLCASTPRGPVDTQYFGPGTRLTVL.

This clone was detected once. The CDR3 bases are TGTGCCTGGAGCGGACCGGGCGGGGTTTGGGACGAGCAGTACTTC. Amino acid sequence: CAWSGPGGVWDEQYF. The chain links TRBV30 to TRBJ2-7, with a tentative D call TRBD2 (6 bases). Germline lookup yields CDR1 GTSNPN and CDR2 SVGIG (reference sequence). Trimming cost V 3 bases and J 5 bases, with 20 bases left between them. The CDR3 has 15 residues.

This clone was seen only once. The chain combines TRBV5-4 with TRBJ2-5; D is perhaps TRBD2 (5 bases). This CDR3 is built from 14 residues. In germline, CDR1 is SGHNT, CDR2 YYREEE (reference sequence). V lost 0 bases and J lost 5, with 11 bases in between. Written as DNA, the CDR3 is TGTGCCAGCAGCTTGGGCCGGGAAAGTGAGACCCAGTACTTC. It codes for CASSLGRESETQYF. The full variable domain, in which reference TRBV5-4 and TRBJ2-5 provide the parts outside the CDR3, is ETGVTQSPTHLIKTRGQQVTLRCSSQSGHNTVSWYQQALGQGPQFIFQYYREEENGRGNFPPRFSGLQFPNYSSELNVNALELDDSALYLCASSLGRESETQYFGPGTRLLVL.

This clone was seen a handful of times. The chain joins TRBV5-1 to TRBJ2-5; perhaps D is TRBD1 or TRBD2 (5 bases each). This CDR3 comprises 11 residues. Trimming removed 3 bases at V and 5 bases at J, with 5 bases between. Looked up from germline, CDR1 is SGHRS and CDR2 is YFSETQ. The CDR3 region is CASSWGETQYF. CDR3 nucleotide sequence: TGCGCCAGCAGCTGGGGGGAGACCCAGTACTTC.

The J gene is TRBJ2-1, the V gene TRBV19; D perhaps matches TRBD2 (6 bases). CDR3 length: 14 amino acids. Per germline, CDR1 LNHDA and CDR2 SQIVND (reference sequence). V was pared by 3 bases and J by 5 bases, with 11 bases between. As DNA, the CDR3 is TGTGCCAGTAGTATGTGGCGGGGAGACAATGAGCAGTTCTTC. Translated: CASSMWRGDNEQFF. The full variable domain, completed using reference TRBV19 and TRBJ2-1, is DGGITQSPKYLFRKEGQNVTLSCEQNLNHDAMYWYRQDPGQGLRLIYYSQIVNDFQKGDIAEGYSVSREKKESFPLTVTSAQKNPTAFYLCASSMWRGDNEQFFGPGTRLTVL.

This clone was observed a few times. The J gene is TRBJ2-2, the V gene TRBV9; unclear D gene. This CDR3 has 18 residues. Germline CDR1 and CDR2: SGDLS and YYNGEE. The V end was cut by 0 bases, the J end by 3 bases, with 18 bases between. The CDR3 protein is CASSVVPHSPSYTGELFF. The CDR3, as DNA: TGTGCCAGCAGCGTAGTCCCTCATAGTCCTAGTTACACCGGGGAGCTGTTTTTT.